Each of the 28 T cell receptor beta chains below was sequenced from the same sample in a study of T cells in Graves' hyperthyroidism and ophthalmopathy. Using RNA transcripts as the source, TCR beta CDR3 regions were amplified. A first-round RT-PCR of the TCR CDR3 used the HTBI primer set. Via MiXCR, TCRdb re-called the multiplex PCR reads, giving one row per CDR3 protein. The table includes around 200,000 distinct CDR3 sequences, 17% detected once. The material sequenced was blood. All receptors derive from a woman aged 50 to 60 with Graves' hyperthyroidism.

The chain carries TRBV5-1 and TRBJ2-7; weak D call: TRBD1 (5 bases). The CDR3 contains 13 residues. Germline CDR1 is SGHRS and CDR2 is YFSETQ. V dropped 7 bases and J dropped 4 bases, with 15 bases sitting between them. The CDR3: CASSPDTPYEQYF. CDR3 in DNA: TGCGCCAGCTCCCCGGACACGCCATACGAGCAGTACTTC.

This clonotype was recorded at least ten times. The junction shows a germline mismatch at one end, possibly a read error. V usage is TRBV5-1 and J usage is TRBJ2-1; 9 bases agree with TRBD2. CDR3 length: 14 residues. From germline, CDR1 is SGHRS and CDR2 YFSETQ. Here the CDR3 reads CANSLVPSGVEQFF. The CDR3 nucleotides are TGCGCCAACAGCTTGGTCCCTAGCGGGGTCGAGCAGTTCTTC.

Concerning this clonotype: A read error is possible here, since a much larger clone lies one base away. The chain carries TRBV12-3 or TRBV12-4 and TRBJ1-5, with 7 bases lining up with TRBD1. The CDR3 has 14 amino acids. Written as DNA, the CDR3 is TGTACCAGCAGCCCCGACAGGGGCAATCAGCCCCAGCATTTT. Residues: CTSSPDRGNQPQHF.

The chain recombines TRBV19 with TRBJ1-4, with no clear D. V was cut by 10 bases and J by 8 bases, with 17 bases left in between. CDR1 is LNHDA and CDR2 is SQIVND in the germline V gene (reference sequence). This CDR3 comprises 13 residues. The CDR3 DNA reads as TGTGCCATATCCGACCGAAGTAGGGAAAAACTGTTTTTT. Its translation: CAISDRSREKLFF.

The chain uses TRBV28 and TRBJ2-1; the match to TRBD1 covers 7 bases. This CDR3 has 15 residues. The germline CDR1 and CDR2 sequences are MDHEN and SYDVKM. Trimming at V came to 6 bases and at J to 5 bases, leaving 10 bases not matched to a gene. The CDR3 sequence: CASRTPSGQNNEQFF. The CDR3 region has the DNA TGTGCCAGCAGGACACCGTCGGGACAGAACAATGAGCAGTTCTTC. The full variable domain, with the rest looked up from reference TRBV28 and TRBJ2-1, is DVKVTQSSRYLVKRTGEKVFLECVQDMDHENMFWYRQDPGLGLRLIYFSYDVKMKEKGDIPEGYSVSREKKERFSLILESASTNQTSMYLCASRTPSGQNNEQFFGPGTRLTVL.

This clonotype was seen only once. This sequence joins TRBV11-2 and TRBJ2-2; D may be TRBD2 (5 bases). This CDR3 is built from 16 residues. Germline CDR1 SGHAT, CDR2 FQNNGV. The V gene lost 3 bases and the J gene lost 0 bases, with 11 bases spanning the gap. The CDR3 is CASSFPAAPNTGELFF. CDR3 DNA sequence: TGTGCCAGCAGCTTCCCAGCGGCACCGAACACCGGGGAGCTGTTTTTT.

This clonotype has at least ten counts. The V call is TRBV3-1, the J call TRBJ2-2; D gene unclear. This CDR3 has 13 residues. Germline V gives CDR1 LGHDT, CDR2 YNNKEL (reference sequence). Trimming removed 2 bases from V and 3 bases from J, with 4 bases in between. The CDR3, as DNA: TGTGCCAGCAGCCAACGGGACACCGGGGAGCTGTTTTTT. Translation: CASSQRDTGELFF.

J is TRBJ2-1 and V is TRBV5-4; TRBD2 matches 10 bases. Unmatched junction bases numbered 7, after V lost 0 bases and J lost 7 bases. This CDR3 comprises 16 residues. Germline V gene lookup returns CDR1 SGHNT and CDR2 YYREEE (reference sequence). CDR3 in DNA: TGTGCCAGCAGCTTGGCCATCCTAGCGGGAGCAAATGAGCAGTTCTTC. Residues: CASSLAILAGANEQFF.

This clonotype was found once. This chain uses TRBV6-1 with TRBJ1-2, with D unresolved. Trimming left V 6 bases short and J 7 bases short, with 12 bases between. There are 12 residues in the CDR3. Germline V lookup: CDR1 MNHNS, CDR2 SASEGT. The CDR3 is CASRPNSGGYTF. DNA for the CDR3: TGTGCCAGCAGGCCCAACAGTGGTGGCTACACCTTC.

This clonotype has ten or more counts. The CDR3 reads CASSLEISYNSPLHF. Here the CDR3 DNA reads TGTGCCAGCAGTTTAGAAATCTCCTATAATTCACCCCTCCACTTT. V gene TRBV6-1 combines with J gene TRBJ1-6; no clear D. CDR1 MNHNS and CDR2 SASEGT come from the germline V gene. V lost 5 bases and J lost 0, with 8 bases in between. The CDR3 has 15 residues.

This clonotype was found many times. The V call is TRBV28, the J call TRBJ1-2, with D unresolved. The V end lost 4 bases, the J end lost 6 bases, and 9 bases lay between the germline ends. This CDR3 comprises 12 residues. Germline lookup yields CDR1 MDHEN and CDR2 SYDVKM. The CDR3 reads CASSYSLHGYTF. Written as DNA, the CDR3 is TGTGCCAGCAGTTACTCGTTACATGGCTACACCTTC.

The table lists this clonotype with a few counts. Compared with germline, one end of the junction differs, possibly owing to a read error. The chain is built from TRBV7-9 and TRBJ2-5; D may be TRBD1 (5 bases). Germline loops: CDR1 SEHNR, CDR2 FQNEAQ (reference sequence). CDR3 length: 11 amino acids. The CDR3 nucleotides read TGTGCCAGCAGCCTTATACAGGTCCACCAATTC. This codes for CASSLIQVHQF.

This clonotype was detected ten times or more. The CDR3 nucleotides are TGTGCCAGCAGCTTAAACACCGTCAGGGATACGCAGTATTTT. This codes for CASSLNTVRDTQYF. This chain links TRBV7-2 with TRBJ2-3, with D uncertain. Trimming took 2 bases from V and 6 from J, leaving 12 bases between them. The CDR3 extends over 14 amino acids. Germline V CDR1 and CDR2: SGHTA, FQGNSA.

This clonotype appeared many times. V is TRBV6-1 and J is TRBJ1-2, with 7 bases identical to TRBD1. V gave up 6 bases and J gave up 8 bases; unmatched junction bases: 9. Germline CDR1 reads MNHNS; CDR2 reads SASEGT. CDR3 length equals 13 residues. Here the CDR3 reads CASRERQGSGYTF. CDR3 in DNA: TGTGCCAGCAGGGAGAGACAGGGATCCGGCTACACCTTC.

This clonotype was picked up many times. The CDR3 loop reads CASSLGRGTGELFF. CDR3 nucleotides: TGCGCCAGCAGCTTGGGCCGGGGCACCGGGGAGCTGTTTTTT. The chain links TRBV5-1 to TRBJ2-2; D might be TRBD2 (5 bases). The CDR3 contains 14 residues. The V gene lost 0 bases and the J gene lost 4 bases, with 7 bases spanning the gap. Germline loops: CDR1 SGHRS, CDR2 YFSETQ.

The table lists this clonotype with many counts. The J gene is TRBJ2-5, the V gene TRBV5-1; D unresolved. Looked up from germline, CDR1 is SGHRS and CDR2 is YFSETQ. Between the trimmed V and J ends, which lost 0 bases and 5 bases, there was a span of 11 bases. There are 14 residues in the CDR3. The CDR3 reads CASSLGSGRETQYF. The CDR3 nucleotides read TGCGCCAGCAGCTTGGGGAGTGGAAGGGAGACCCAGTACTTC.

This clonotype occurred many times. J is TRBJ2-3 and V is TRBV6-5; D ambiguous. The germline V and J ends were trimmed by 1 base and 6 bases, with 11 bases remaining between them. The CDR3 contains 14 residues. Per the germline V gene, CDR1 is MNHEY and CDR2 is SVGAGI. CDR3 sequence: CASSYLTPSDTQYF. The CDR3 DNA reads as TGTGCCAGCAGTTACTTGACTCCGTCGGATACGCAGTATTTT.

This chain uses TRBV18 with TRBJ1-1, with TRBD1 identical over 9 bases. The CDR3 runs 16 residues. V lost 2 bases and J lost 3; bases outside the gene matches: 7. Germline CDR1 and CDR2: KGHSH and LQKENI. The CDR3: CASSPSSGQGYTEAFF. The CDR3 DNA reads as TGTGCCAGCTCACCAAGCTCAGGACAGGGGTACACTGAAGCTTTCTTT.

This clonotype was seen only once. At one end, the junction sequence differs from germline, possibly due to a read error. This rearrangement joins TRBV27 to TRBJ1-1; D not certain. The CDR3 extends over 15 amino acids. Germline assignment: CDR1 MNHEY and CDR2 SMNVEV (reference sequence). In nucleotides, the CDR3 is TGTGCCGGCAGTTTACAGAGTGGACGGAACACTGAAGCTTCCTTT. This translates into CAGSLQSGRNTEASF.

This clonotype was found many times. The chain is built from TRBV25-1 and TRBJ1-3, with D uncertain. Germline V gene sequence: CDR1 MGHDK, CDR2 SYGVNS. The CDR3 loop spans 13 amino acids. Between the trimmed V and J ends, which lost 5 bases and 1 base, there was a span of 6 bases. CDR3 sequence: CASSPPSGNTIYF. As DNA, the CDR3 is TGTGCCAGCAGTCCCCCTTCTGGAAACACCATATATTTT. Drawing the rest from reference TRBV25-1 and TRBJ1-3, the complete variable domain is EADIYQTPRYLVIGTGKKITLECSQTMGHDKMYWYQQDPGMELHLIHYSYGVNSTEKGDLSSESTVSRIRTEHFPLTLESARPSHTSQYLCASSPPSGNTIYFGEGSWLTVV.

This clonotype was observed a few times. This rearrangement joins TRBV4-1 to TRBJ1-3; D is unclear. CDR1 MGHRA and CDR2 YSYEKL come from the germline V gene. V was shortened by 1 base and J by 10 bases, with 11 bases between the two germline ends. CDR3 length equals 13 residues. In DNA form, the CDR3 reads TGCGCCAGCAGCCAAGGGATAGGGTGGACCATATATTTT. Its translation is CASSQGIGWTIYF.

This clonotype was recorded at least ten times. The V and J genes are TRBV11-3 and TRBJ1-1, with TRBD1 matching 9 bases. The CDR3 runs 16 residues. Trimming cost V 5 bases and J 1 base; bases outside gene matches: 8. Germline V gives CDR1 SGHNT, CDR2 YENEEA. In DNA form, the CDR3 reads TGTGCCAGCAGCGCTGGACAGGGGTCGGCGAACACTGAAGCTTTCTTT. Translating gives CASSAGQGSANTEAFF.

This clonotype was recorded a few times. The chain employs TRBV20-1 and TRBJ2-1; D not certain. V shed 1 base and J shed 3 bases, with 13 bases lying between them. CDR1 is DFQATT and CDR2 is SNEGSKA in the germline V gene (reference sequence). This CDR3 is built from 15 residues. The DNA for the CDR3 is TGCAGTGCTAGAGGGAAAGGGAAGGTCTACAATGAGCAGTTCTTC. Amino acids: CSARGKGKVYNEQFF.

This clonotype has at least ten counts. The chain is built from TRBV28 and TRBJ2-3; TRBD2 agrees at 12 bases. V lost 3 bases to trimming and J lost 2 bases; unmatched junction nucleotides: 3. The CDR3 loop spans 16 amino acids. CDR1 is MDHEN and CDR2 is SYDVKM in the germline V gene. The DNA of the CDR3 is TGTGCCAGCAGTTTGACTAGCGGGGGAATCACAGATACGCAGTATTTT. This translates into CASSLTSGGITDTQYF.

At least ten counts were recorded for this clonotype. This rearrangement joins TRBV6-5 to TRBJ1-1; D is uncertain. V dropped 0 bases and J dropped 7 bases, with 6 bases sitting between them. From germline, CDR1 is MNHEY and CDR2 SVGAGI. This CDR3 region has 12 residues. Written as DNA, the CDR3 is TGTGCCAGCAGTTACTCGGGGATTGAAGCTTTCTTT. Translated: CASSYSGIEAFF.

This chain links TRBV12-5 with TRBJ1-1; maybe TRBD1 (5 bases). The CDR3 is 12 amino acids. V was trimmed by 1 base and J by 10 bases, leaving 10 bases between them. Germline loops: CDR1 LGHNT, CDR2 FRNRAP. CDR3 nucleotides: TGTGCTAGTGGTTTGGGGGACGGGGTAGCTTTCTTT. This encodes CASGLGDGVAFF.

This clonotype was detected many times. CDR3 nucleotides: TGCGCCAGCAGCAGCGGGACAGGGTGGTACTACGAGCAGTACTTC. Residues: CASSSGTGWYYEQYF. This chain uses TRBV5-1 with TRBJ2-7; TRBD1 agrees at 9 bases. The germline gives CDR1 SGHRS, CDR2 YFSETQ. The CDR3 consists of 15 residues. V trimming: 4 bases; J trimming: 3 bases; junction bases outside the gene matches: 8.

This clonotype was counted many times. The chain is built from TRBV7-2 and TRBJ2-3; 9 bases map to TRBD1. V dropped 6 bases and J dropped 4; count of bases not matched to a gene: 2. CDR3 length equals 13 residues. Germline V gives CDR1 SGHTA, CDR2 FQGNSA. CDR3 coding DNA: TGTGCCAGCAGGACAGGGGGTCCAGATACGCAGTATTTT. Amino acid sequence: CASRTGGPDTQYF.